Listed below are T cell receptor beta chains from one sample, sequenced in a study of cytomegalovirus exposure and HLA in healthy donors. The repertoire was sequenced with immunoSEQ multiplex PCR; TCRdb's copy has only in-frame clones and lacks some. The profile shows around 110,000 clones, around 86% of them singletons. Material: PBMCs. The receptors come from a woman aged 30 to 39 in good health and CMV-seronegative. The CDR3 runs from the conserved cysteine through the conserved F or W. Each record gives: CDR3 DNA, CDR3 protein, V gene, J gene, clone size, D gene. The D gene is left open where the match is weak. Size is omitted from some rows. Given values are once, few, many or a class for expanded clones.

TGTGCCAGCAGCTTAGGTGGGAGTGAGCAGTTCTTC	CASSLGGSEQFF	TRBV11-2	TRBJ2-1	.	.
TGCGCCAGCAGGTCGACAGGGGGTATCGTCAACAATGAGCAGTTCTTC	CASRSTGGIVNNEQFF	TRBV5-1	TRBJ2-1	.	TRBD1
TGTGCCAGCAGTTTATTAGTGGGACAGGGTTTAGGTGAGCAGTTCTTC	CASSLLVGQGLGEQFF	TRBV27	TRBJ2-1	once	TRBD1
TGTGCCAGCAGGTTGCGTGGTGGTCTGAACTACGAGCAGTACTTC	CASRLRGGLNYEQYF	TRBV27	TRBJ2-7	few	.
TGTGCCAGCAGCTCGACTGGACAGGATTCCTACGAGCAGTACTTC	CASSSTGQDSYEQYF	TRBV5-6	TRBJ2-7	.	TRBD1
TGCGCCAGCAGCCTGAGGACAGGGATGAGCGGCTACACCTTC	CASSLRTGMSGYTF	TRBV4-1	TRBJ1-2	.	TRBD1
TGTGCCAGCAGCTTAGAAGTGGGACAGAGTCAAGAGACCCAGTACTTC	CASSLEVGQSQETQYF	TRBV13	TRBJ2-5	.	TRBD1
TGTGCCAGCAGTCCGGGGGAGGGCCTCTTAGAGCAGTTCTTC	CASSPGEGLLEQFF	TRBV11-2	TRBJ2-1	.	TRBD2
TGTGCCACCAGCATACCTAGCGGAGAGAGCACAGATACGCAGTATTTT	CATSIPSGESTDTQYF	TRBV15	TRBJ2-3	.	TRBD2
TGTGCCAGCCGACAGCAAGATCAGCCCCAGCATTTT	CASRQQDQPQHF	TRBV28	TRBJ1-5	.	.
TGTGCCAGCAGCGTGGTGGGACTAACTAACAATGAGCAGTTCTTC	CASSVVGLTNNEQFF	TRBV9	TRBJ2-1	.	TRBD2
TGTGCCAGTCTCGAAAGCTGGGAGAATTCACCCCTCCACTTT	CASLESWENSPLHF	TRBV6-1	TRBJ1-6	few	.
TGCGCCAGCAGCTTGAGCGGTAGCTCCTACAATGAGCAGTTCTTC	CASSLSGSSYNEQFF	TRBV5-1	TRBJ2-1	.	.
TGCGCCAGCAGCTTGGGCGTGGGGGACACCGAAGCTTTCTTT	CASSLGVGDTEAFF	TRBV5-1	TRBJ1-1	.	.
TGTGCCTGGAGTGCGGGGACTCCCTACAATGAGCAGTTCTTC	CAWSAGTPYNEQFF	TRBV30	TRBJ2-1	once	.
TGTGCCAGCAGCTTAACCGCAGGGCTTGGAGATCAGCCCCAGCATTTT	CASSLTAGLGDQPQHF	TRBV7-9	TRBJ1-5	.	.
TGTGCCAGCAGCTTGGAGGCGGGAGAAACAGATACGCAGTATTTT	CASSLEAGETDTQYF	TRBV5-4	TRBJ2-3	.	TRBD2
TGCGCCAGCAGCCAAGAGAGAAGAACCGTTAACACCGGGGAGCTGTTTTTT	CASSQERRTVNTGELFF	TRBV4-3	TRBJ2-2	few	.
TGTGCCAGCAGAAATTTACGAGTAGGGACAGGGGGGGACGGGGAGCTGTTTTTT	CASRNLRVGTGGDGELFF	TRBV27	TRBJ2-2	once	TRBD1
TGCGCCAGCAGCTTGGTCGCTAGCGGCCAAGAGACCCAGTACTTC	CASSLVASGQETQYF	TRBV5-1	TRBJ2-5	.	TRBD2
TGTGCCAGCAGCAAAGCGGTCGCTGGTGGCGGGGAGCTGTTTTTT	CASSKAVAGGGELFF	TRBV2	TRBJ2-2	.	.
TGTGCCAGCAGTTTACGCGGCCTTGGACTAGCGGGAAACGAGCAGTACTTC	CASSLRGLGLAGNEQYF	TRBV27	TRBJ2-7	.	TRBD2
TGTGCCAGCAAGCGACTAGCGGGAGAGTCCTCCTACAATGAGCAGTTCTTC	CASKRLAGESSYNEQFF	TRBV6-4	TRBJ2-1	.	TRBD2
TGTGCCAGCAGCCACCAACCACAGGGTCTGAACACTGAAGCTTTCTTT	CASSHQPQGLNTEAFF	TRBV14	TRBJ1-1	.	.
TGTGCCAGCTCACCATTCACGCCAGGGGGCACAGATACGCAGTATTTT	CASSPFTPGGTDTQYF	TRBV18	TRBJ2-3	.	.
TGCGCCAGCAGCCACCCCGGGACAGGGTATCTTACGAACGAGCAGTACTTC	CASSHPGTGYLTNEQYF	TRBV4-1	TRBJ2-7	.	TRBD1
TGTGCCAGCAGCTTGATGCGAGATGGCTACACCTTC	CASSLMRDGYTF	TRBV5-4	TRBJ1-2	once	.
TGTGCCAGCAGTTTCTGGCGGGAGAGTTCCGGGGAGCTGTTTTTT	CASSFWRESSGELFF	TRBV27	TRBJ2-2	.	TRBD2
TGTGCCTGGAGAGCCGGGGAGACCCAGTACTTC	CAWRAGETQYF	TRBV30	TRBJ2-5	few	.
TGTGCCAGCAGCCCAACTAAACTAGCGGGGGTCACAGATACGCAGTATTTT	CASSPTKLAGVTDTQYF	TRBV7-2	TRBJ2-3	.	TRBD2
TGTGCCAGCTCACCTGAGGCATTGAACACCGGGGAGCTGTTTTTT	CASSPEALNTGELFF	TRBV18	TRBJ2-2	.	.
TGCGCCAGCAGCCGTGGGGGCTGGGACACTGAAGCTTTCTTT	CASSRGGWDTEAFF	TRBV5-1	TRBJ1-1	.	.
TGTGCCAGCCTAACAGGGCCTGGGGCCAACGTCCTGACTTTC	CASLTGPGANVLTF	TRBV6-6	TRBJ2-6	once	.
TGTGCCTGGAGGCTTAGGGGACAGAGAAACACTGAAGCTTTCTTT	CAWRLRGQRNTEAFF	TRBV30	TRBJ1-1	.	TRBD1
TGTGCCAGCAGCATCACTCCGGTATCGGGACAGGTCCTAGGGGGGGCCAACGTCCTGACTTTC	CASSITPVSGQVLGGANVLTF	TRBV7-3	TRBJ2-6	once	TRBD1
TGTGCCAGCTCACTAGAACCGGGACTAGCGGGATTCAATGAGCAGTTCTTC	CASSLEPGLAGFNEQFF	TRBV18	TRBJ2-1	.	TRBD2
TGTGCCATCGGACAGGGCCACGAGCAGTACTTC	CAIGQGHEQYF	TRBV10-3	TRBJ2-7	.	TRBD1
TGCGCCAGCAGCTTGGAGGTGACAGGGCGAAGGGGGGATGAGCAGTTCTTC	CASSLEVTGRRGDEQFF	TRBV5-1	TRBJ2-1	.	.
TGCGCCAGCAGCCACCTGACAGGGAACAGTTCACCCCTCCACTTT	CASSHLTGNSSPLHF	TRBV4-1	TRBJ1-6	.	TRBD1
TGTGCCAGCAGTCACCAGACAGGGTCTTGGGAGCAGTACTTC	CASSHQTGSWEQYF	TRBV9	TRBJ2-7	.	TRBD1
TGTGCCAGCAGTTCCATGACAGGGCTGCCTGAAAAACTGTTTTTT	CASSSMTGLPEKLFF	TRBV2	TRBJ1-4	.	TRBD1
TGCGCCAGCAGTGGCGGGGGAGAGGGAGAGACCCAGTACTTC	CASSGGGEGETQYF	TRBV10-1	TRBJ2-5	.	TRBD2
TGTGCCAGCGGCACCTACGAGCAGTACTTC	CASGTYEQYF	TRBV27	TRBJ2-7	once	.
TGTGCCAGCAGACCCGTCGTAGGGGACAGGGCTAATCAGCCCCAGCATTTT	CASRPVVGDRANQPQHF	TRBV28	TRBJ1-5	few	TRBD1
TGTGCCAGCAGTGACTCACAGGGGGACACCGGGGAGCTGTTTTTT	CASSDSQGDTGELFF	TRBV6-4	TRBJ2-2	.	TRBD1
TGTGCCAGCTCATCAGACACCGCCCGCTCCTACGAGCAGTACTTC	CASSSDTARSYEQYF	TRBV18	TRBJ2-7	.	.
TGTGCCAGCTCTACTTTCGCTAGCGGGAGCTACGAGCAGTACTTC	CASSTFASGSYEQYF	TRBV7-9	TRBJ2-7	.	TRBD2
TGTGCCAGCAGCCCGAGGGGGACTAGCGGACCAAGCTCCTACGAGCAGTACTTC	CASSPRGTSGPSSYEQYF	TRBV13	TRBJ2-7	.	TRBD2
TGTGCCAGCAGCGGACAGGGTGCTGGCTACACCTTC	CASSGQGAGYTF	TRBV7-9	TRBJ1-2	.	TRBD1
TGTGCCAGCTCGGACAGACCTAATGAAAAACTGTTTTTT	CASSDRPNEKLFF	TRBV7-2	TRBJ1-4	.	.
TGCGCCAGCAGCACTCAACAGGGGAAGAACGAGCAGTACTTC	CASSTQQGKNEQYF	TRBV4-3	TRBJ2-7	once	TRBD1
TGTGCCAGCCAAGCGGGAGGGTTGGGCAATGAGCAGTTCTTC	CASQAGGLGNEQFF	TRBV6-6	TRBJ2-1	.	TRBD2
TGTGCCAGCAGTTACTCAGGGAGCTCCTACAATGAGCAGTTCTTC	CASSYSGSSYNEQFF	TRBV6-5	TRBJ2-1	few	.
TGTGCCAGCAGCTTGACGGGCGGAGGTGAGCAGTACTTC	CASSLTGGGEQYF	TRBV7-2	TRBJ2-7	.	.
TGTGCCAGCAGCTGGGACTTGAGCTCCTACGAGCAGTACTTC	CASSWDLSSYEQYF	TRBV7-2	TRBJ2-7	.	.
TGTGCCAGCAGCTTATCAGGACAGGGAACCACAGATACGCAGTATTTT	CASSLSGQGTTDTQYF	TRBV11-3	TRBJ2-3	.	TRBD1